This T cell receptor (beta chain) was identified in a study of cytomegalovirus exposure and HLA in healthy donors. Findings and limits, study-wide: The dataset shows that most TCR sequences were rare, while some public TCRs occurred in many donors. The authors later linked a missense DCLRE1C variant to TCR beta V- and J-gene trimming. For most TCR beta V segments, an earlier analysis put the productive rate at about 87% or about 30% of the time.

Everyone who donated was a healthy bone marrow donor. Comments on this clone: Its specificity is unknown.

Germline V gives CDR1 MGHRA, CDR2 YSYEKL. The CDR3 is 14 amino acids. Unmatched junction bases numbered 4, after V lost 3 bases and J lost 6 bases. The study ran its PCR with 60 Vbeta and 13 Jbeta primers. Measured with immunoSEQ multiplex PCR; TCRdb has only the in-frame clones, and not every one. Of roughly 130,000 clones in the sample, approximately 70% were seen once. The sample consisted of PBMCs. This receptor was taken from a woman in her sixties in good health and CMV-seropositive. The chain links TRBV4-1 to TRBJ2-2, with 7 bases that match TRBD1. The CDR3 loop reads CASSQVTGAGELFF. In DNA, the CDR3 is TGCGCCAGCAGCCAGGTTACAGGGGCCGGGGAGCTGTTTTTT.